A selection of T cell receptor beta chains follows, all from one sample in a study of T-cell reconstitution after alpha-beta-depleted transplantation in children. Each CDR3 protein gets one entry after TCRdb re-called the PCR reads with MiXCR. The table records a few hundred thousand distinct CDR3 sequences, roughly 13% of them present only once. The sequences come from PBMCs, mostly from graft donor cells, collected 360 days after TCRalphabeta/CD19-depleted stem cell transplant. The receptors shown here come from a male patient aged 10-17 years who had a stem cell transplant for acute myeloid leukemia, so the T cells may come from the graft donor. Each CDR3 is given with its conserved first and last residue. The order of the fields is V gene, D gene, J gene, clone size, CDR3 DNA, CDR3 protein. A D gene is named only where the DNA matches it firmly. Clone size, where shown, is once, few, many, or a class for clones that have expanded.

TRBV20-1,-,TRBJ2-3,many,TGCGGTAGTGGGGTTGCAGATACGCAGTATTTT,CGSGVADTQYF
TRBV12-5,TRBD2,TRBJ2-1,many,TGTGCTAGTGGTTTGGTACTGGAGGGAGGGACCTACAATGAGCAGTTCTTC,CASGLVLEGGTYNEQFF
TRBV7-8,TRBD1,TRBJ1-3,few,TGTGCCAGCGGGTCTCACAGGGGTCTCTCTGGAAACACCATATATTTT,CASGSHRGLSGNTIYF
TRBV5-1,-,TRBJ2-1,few,TGCGCCAGCAGCTTGGCGGGTGCCCTCTCCTACAATGAGCAGTTCTTC,CASSLAGALSYNEQFF
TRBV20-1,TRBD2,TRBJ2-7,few,TGCAGTGCTAGAGCCGGGACTAGCCCATCCTACGAGCAGTACTTC,CSARAGTSPSYEQYF
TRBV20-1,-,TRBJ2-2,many,TGCAGTGCTAGCCAGCACGCGAACACCGGGGAGCTGTTTTTT,CSASQHANTGELFF
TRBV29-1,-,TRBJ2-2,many,TGCAGCGCCGGGGGCGGAAACACCGGGGAGCTGTTTTTT,CSAGGGNTGELFF
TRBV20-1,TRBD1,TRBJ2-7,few,TGCAGTGCTACACCCCCCCCGGGACAGGCCCTCTACGAGCAGTACTTC,CSATPPPGQALYEQYF
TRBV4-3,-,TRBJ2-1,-,TGCGCCAGCAGCCAAGTACGAGACCGGTTCTACAATGAGCAGTTCTTC,CASSQVRDRFYNEQFF
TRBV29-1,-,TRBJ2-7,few,TGCAGCGTCGTGGACTGGTCCTCGGGATTCTACGAGCAGTACTTC,CSVVDWSSGFYEQYF
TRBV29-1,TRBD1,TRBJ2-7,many,TGCAGCGTACAGGGGACACCCTACGAGCAGTACTTC,CSVQGTPYEQYF
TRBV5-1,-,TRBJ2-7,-,TGCGCCAGCAGCTTGAAGTCAGAGACCTACGAGCAGTACTTC,CASSLKSETYEQYF
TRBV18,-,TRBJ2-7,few,TGTGCCAGCTCACGGCCTGGGAGGGAGCAGTACTTC,CASSRPGREQYF
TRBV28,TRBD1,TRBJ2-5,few,TGTGCCAGCAGTTACCAGGGGGCACAAGAGACCCAGTACTTC,CASSYQGAQETQYF
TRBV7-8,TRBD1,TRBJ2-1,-,TGTGCCAGCAGCCGGACAGGGGGGCGGGAGTTTTCCTACAATGAGCAGTTCTTC,CASSRTGGREFSYNEQFF
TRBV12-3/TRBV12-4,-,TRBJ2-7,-,TGTGCCAGCAGTTTTCGTACAGGTAATCCCTACGAGCAGTACTTC,CASSFRTGNPYEQYF
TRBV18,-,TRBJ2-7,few,TGTGCCAGCTCACAGGTTCCGGTCTCCTACGAGCAGTACTTC,CASSQVPVSYEQYF
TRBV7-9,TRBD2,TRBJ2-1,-,TGTGCCAGCAGGTTGACCCTCCTAGCGGTCTACAATGAGCAGTTCTTC,CASRLTLLAVYNEQFF
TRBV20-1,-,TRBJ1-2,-,TGCAGTGCTAGTTGGGCGGGTAATGGCTACACCTTC,CSASWAGNGYTF
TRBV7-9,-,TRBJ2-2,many,TGTGCCAGCAGCAGTACCGGGACTCCGAACACCGGGGAGCTGTTTTTT,CASSSTGTPNTGELFF
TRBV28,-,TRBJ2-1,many,TGTGCCAGCATCTTCCCGAGACAGGAGGACAATGAGCAGTTCTTC,CASIFPRQEDNEQFF
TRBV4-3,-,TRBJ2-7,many,TGCGCCAGCAGCCAACGGGACAAAGGCTACGAGCAGTACTTC,CASSQRDKGYEQYF
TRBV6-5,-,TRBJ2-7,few,TGTGCCAGCAGTTATTTACGGGAGCGCTCCTACGAGCAGTACTTC,CASSYLRERSYEQYF
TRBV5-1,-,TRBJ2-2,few,TGCGCCAGCAGCTCCCACTTATTGGACAGCGGGGAGCTGTTTTTT,CASSSHLLDSGELFF
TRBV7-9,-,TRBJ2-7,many,TGTGCCAGCAGCGACCGGAGGGAGCAGTACTTC,CASSDRREQYF
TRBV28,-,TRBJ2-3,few,TGTGCCAGCAATCTCTGGGGTACAGATACGCAGTATTTT,CASNLWGTDTQYF
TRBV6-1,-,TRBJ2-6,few,TGTGCCACGCGACTTTCTGGGGCCAACGTCCTGACTTTC,CATRLSGANVLTF
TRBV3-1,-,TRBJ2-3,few,TGTGCCAGCAGCCCCTGGGGGGGCACAGATACGCAGTATTTT,CASSPWGGTDTQYF
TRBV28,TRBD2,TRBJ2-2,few,TGTGCCAGCAGTTTCCTAGGTGGCGGGGGCACCGGGGAGCTGTTTTTT,CASSFLGGGGTGELFF
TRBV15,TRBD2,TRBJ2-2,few,TGTGCCACCCTTATGGGGACTAGCGGGAAGTTAGAGCTGTTTTTT,CATLMGTSGKLELFF
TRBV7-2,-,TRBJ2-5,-,TGTGCCAGCAGCCGCAGGGGTCAAGAGACCCAGTACTTC,CASSRRGQETQYF
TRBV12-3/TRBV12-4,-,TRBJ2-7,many,TGTGCCAGCAGTCCCGGGGCGGGCGAGCAGTACTTC,CASSPGAGEQYF
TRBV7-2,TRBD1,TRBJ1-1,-,TGTGCCAGCAGCTTAGCGCTTCCAGGGGGTAACTCTGAAGCTTTCTTT,CASSLALPGGNSEAFF
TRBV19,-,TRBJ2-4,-,TGTGCCAGTAGTATCGGCGGAGGGTTGCTAGCCAAAAACATTCAGTACTTC,CASSIGGGLLAKNIQYF
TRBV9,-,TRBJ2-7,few,TGTGCCAGCAGCGTAGAAGGAGTCAGCTACGAGCAGTACTTC,CASSVEGVSYEQYF
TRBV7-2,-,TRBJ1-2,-,TGTGCCAGCAGCTTTTGGGGTTACGATGGCTACACCTTC,CASSFWGYDGYTF
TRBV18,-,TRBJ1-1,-,TGTGCCAGCTCAGGAACAGGGAGTTCGAACACTGAAGCTTTCTTT,CASSGTGSSNTEAFF
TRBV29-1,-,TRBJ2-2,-,TGCAGCGTTGTTCCCCGAGGAGGGACCGGGGAGCTGTTTTTT,CSVVPRGGTGELFF
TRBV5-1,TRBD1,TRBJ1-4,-,TGCGCCAGCAGCGCCCGCCTAGGGGGCCATGAAAAACTGTTTTTT,CASSARLGGHEKLFF
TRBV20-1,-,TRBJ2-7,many,TGCAGTGTAAGGGGCTGGGACTACGAGCAGTACTTC,CSVRGWDYEQYF
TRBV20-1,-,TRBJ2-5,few,TGCAGTGCTAGTGCCAGTGGATGGCGGGAGACCCAGTACTTC,CSASASGWRETQYF
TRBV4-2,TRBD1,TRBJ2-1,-,TGTGCCAGCAGCCAAGAAGTCCCGGGACAGGGTTTCTTTTATTTGTTCTTC,CASSQEVPGQGFFYLFF
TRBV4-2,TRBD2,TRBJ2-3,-,TGTGCCAGCAGCCATCCCGGGACTAGCGGGAGAAGCACAGATACGCAGTATTTT,CASSHPGTSGRSTDTQYF
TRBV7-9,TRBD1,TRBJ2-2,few,TGTGCCAGCACCCCTAGGGGGCGCGACACCGGGGAGCTGTTTTTT,CASTPRGRDTGELFF
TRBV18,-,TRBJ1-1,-,TGTGCCAGCTCACCACTGGGGGCAGGTGAAGCTTTCTTT,CASSPLGAGEAFF
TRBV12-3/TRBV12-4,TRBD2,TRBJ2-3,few,TGTGCCAGCAGCGGGACTAGCGGGGCTAGCACAGATACGCAGTATTTT,CASSGTSGASTDTQYF
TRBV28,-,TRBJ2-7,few,TGTGCCAGCAGTTTATGGGACAGTTTCTCCTACGAGCAGTACTTC,CASSLWDSFSYEQYF
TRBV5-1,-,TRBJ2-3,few,TGCGCCAGCAGCTTTTTTAGCGGATCTAGCACAGATACGCAGTATTTT,CASSFFSGSSTDTQYF
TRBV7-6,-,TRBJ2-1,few,TGTGCCAGCACCGCGTTGGAGGGGGGAAAGCAGTTCTTC,CASTALEGGKQFF
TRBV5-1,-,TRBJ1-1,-,TGCGCCAGCAGCCAGTTCAGGGGTGGTGACACTGAAGCTTTCTTT,CASSQFRGGDTEAFF
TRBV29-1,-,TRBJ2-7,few,TGCAGCGTTGAAGATTGGGGGGCAGGGGCCCGGTACGAGCAGTACTTC,CSVEDWGAGARYEQYF
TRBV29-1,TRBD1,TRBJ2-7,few,TGCAGCGTCGGCAAAGGCGACAGGGTCTCCCACGAGCAGTACTTC,CSVGKGDRVSHEQYF
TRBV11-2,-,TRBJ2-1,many,TGTGCCAGCAGCTTGATGGGATTTGGTGAGCAGTTCTTC,CASSLMGFGEQFF
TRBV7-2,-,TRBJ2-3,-,TGTGCCAGCAGGAAGTCTACAGATATGCAGTATTTT,CASRKSTDMQYF
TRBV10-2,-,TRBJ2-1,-,TGCGCCAGCAGTGAATCCCCGCTGGAGTTCTTC,CASSESPLEFF
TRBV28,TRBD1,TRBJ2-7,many,TGTGCCAGCACTTTTTTGGGGGACAGCTCCTACGAGCAGTACTTC,CASTFLGDSSYEQYF
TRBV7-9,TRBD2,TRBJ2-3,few,TGTGCCAGCAGCCCAAAACTAGCGAAGGAGGGCACAGATACGCAGTATTTT,CASSPKLAKEGTDTQYF
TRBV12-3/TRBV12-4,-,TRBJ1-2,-,TGTGCCAGCAGTGCCACCCCCCTTAACTATGGCTACACCTTC,CASSATPLNYGYTF
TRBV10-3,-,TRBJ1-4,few,TGTGCCATCAGGGACAACGAAAAACTGTTTTTT,CAIRDNEKLFF
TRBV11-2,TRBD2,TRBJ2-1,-,TGTGCCAGCAGCCCGGGACTAGCGGGAGAGAATGAGCAGTTCTTC,CASSPGLAGENEQFF